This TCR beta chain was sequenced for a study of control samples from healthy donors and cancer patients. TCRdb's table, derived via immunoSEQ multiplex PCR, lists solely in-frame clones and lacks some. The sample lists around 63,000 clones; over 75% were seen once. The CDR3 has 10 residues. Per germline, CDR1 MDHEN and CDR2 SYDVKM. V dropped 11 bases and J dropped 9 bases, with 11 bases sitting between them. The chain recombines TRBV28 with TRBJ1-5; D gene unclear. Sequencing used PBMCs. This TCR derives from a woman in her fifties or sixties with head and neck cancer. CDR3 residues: CARPVGPQHF. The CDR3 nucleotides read TGTGCCCGACCGGTAGGGCCCCAGCATTTT.